Sequencing of this TCR beta chain was carried out in a study of blood T cell repertoires in COVID-19. V shed 3 bases, J shed 8 bases, and the junction held 5 bases outside the gene matches. This CDR3 region has 13 residues. Germline values: CDR1 KGHSH, CDR2 LQKENI. TCRdb's table, derived via immunoSEQ multiplex PCR, lists solely in-frame clones and lacks some. The sample includes approximately 310,000 clones, around 90% seen only once; the top ten take approximately 5.5%. This TCR was sampled from a man aged 55 to 70 who had recovered from COVID-19. Sequencing was done on a sample of PBMCs or T cells enriched from blood (not recorded which). The gene calls are TRBV18 and TRBJ1-2; the match to TRBD1 covers 8 bases. CDR3 in amino acids: CASSPQGAQGYTF. The DNA of the CDR3 is TGTGCCAGCTCACCGCAGGGGGCACAGGGCTACACCTTC.